The T cell receptor beta chain under discussion was sequenced for a study of OX40 agonist ivuxolimab in advanced cancers. Overall study: Patients were given ivuxolimab, an antibody that agonizes OX40 (CD134).

In germline, CDR1 is SEHNR, CDR2 FQNEAQ (reference sequence). The V and J ends lost 5 bases and 3 bases, in that order; junction bases with no gene match: 6. CDR3 length: 15 residues. The protocol was immunoSEQ multiplex PCR, while the TCRdb copy is restricted to in-frame clones and leaves out a portion. The table lists more than 50,000 clones, 90% to 95% of them singletons. The chain has TRBV7-9 and TRBJ1-1; 10 bases map to TRBD1. The specimen was CD4+ or CD8+ T cells sorted from blood, collected in a trial of the OX40 agonist ivuxolimab. This sequence originates from an adult with an advanced solid tumor such as melanoma, head and neck, liver or kidney cancer. CDR3 coding DNA: TGTGCCAGCAGCCACCGACAGGGGGCTGACACTGAAGCTTTCTTT. It codes for CASSHRQGADTEAFF.